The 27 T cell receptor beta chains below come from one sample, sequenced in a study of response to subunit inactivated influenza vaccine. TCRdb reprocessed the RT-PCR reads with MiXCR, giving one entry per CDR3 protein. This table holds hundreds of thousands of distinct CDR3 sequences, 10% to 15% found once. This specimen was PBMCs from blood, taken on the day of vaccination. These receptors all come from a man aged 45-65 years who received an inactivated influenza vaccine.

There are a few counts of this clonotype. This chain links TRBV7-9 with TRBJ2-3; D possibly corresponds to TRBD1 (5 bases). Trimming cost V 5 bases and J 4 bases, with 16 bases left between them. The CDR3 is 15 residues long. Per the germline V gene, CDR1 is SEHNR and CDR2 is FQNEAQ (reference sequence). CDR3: CASSSRAGFSDTQYF. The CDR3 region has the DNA TGTGCCAGCAGCAGCCGGGCAGGGTTTTCAGATACGCAGTATTTT.

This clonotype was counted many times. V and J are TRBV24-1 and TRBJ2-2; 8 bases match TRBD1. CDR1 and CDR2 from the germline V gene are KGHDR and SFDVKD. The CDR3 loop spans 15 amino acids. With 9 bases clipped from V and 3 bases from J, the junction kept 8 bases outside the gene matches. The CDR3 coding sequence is TGTGCCACCGGAGGGTCAGGGGGCGACACCGGGGAGCTGTTTTTT. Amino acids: CATGGSGGDTGELFF.

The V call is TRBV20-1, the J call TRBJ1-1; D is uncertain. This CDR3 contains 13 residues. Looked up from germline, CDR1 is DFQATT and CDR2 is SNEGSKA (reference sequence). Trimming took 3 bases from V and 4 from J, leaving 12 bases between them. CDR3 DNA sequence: TGCAGTGCTAGGTCTCGGAGTATCACTGAAGCTTTCTTT. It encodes CSARSRSITEAFF.

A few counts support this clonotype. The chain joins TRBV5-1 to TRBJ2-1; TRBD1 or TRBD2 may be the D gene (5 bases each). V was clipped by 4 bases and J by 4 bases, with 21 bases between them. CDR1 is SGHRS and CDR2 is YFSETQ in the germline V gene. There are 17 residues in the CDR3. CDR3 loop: CASSVGSGRGVYNEQFF. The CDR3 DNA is TGCGCCAGCAGCGTAGGGAGTGGCCGGGGCGTATACAATGAGCAGTTCTTC.

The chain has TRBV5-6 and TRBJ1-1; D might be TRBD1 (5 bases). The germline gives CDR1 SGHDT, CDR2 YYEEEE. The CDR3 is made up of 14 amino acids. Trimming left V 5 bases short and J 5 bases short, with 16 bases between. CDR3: CASRSRGGLTEAFF. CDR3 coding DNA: TGTGCCAGCAGATCCCGGGGGGGGTTGACTGAAGCTTTCTTT. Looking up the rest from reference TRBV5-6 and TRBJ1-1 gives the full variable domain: DAGVTQSPTHLIKTRGQQVTLRCSPKSGHDTVSWYQQALGQGPQFIFQYYEEEERQRGNFPDRFSGHQFPNYSSELNVNALLLGDSALYLCASRSRGGLTEAFFGQGTRLTVV.

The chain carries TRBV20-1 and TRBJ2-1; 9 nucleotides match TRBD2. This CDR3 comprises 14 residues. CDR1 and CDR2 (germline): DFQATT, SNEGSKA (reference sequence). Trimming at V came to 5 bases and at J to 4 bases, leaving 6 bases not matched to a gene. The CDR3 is CSALREGVYNEQFF. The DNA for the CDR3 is TGCAGTGCTTTGCGGGAGGGCGTATACAATGAGCAGTTCTTC.

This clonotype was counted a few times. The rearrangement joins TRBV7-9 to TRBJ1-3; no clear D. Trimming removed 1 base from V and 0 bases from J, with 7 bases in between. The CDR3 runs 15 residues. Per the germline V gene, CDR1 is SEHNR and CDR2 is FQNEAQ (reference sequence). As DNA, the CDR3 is TGTGCCAGCAGCTTAGGACGGCTCTCTGGAAACACCATATATTTT. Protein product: CASSLGRLSGNTIYF.

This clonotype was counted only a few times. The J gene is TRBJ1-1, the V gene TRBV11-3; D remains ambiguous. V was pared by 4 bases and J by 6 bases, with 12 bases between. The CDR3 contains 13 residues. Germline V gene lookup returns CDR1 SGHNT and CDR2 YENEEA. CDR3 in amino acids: CASSYFTGSEAFF. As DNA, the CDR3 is TGTGCCAGCAGCTATTTCACGGGGTCTGAAGCTTTCTTT.

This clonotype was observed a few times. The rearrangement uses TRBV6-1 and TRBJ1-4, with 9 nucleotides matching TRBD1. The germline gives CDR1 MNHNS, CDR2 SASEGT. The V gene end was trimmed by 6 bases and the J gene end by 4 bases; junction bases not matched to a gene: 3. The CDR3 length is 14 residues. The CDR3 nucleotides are TGTGCCAGCAGAAAGGGACAGGGTAATGAAAAACTGTTTTTT. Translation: CASRKGQGNEKLFF.

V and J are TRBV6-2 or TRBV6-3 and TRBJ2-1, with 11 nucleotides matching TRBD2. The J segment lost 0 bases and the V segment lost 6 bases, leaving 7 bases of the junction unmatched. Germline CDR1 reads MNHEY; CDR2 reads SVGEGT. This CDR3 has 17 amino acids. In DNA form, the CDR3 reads TGTGCCAGCAGATATTGGACTAGCGGGTTCTCCTACAATGAGCAGTTCTTC. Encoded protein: CASRYWTSGFSYNEQFF.

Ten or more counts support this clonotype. The CDR3 is CASSELGSSKFF. Here the CDR3 DNA reads TGTGCCAGCAGTGAACTCGGGAGTAGTAAGTTCTTC. The gene calls are TRBV2 and TRBJ2-1; D may be TRBD2 (6 bases). There are 12 residues in the CDR3. CDR1 and CDR2 (germline): SNHLY, FYNNEI. Trimming pared 2 bases from V and 14 bases from J, leaving 13 bases between.

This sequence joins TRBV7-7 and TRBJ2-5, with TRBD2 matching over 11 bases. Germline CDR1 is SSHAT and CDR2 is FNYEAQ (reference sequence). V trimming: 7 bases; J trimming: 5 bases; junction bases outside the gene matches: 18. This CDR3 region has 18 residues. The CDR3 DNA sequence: TGTGCCAGCATAAAGTTACCGGTAGCGGGAGGGCCATGGGAGACCCAGTACTTC. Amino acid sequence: CASIKLPVAGGPWETQYF.

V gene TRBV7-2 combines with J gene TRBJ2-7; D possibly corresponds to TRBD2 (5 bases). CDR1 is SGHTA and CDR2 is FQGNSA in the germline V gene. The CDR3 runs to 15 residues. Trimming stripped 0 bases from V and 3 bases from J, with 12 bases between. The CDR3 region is CASSLASLRDYEQYF. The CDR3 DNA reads TGTGCCAGCAGCTTAGCGTCTCTTCGGGACTACGAGCAGTACTTC.

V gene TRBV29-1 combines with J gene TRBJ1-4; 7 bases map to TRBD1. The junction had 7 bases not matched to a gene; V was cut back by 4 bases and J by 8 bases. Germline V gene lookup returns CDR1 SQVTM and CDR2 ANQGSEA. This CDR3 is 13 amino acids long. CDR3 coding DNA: TGCAGCGTTGCGACAGGGTCGGGGGAAAAACTGTTTTTT. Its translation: CSVATGSGEKLFF.

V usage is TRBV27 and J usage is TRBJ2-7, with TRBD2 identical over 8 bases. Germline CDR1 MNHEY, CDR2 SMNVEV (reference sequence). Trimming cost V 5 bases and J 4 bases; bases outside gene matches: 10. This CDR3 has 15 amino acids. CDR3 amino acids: CASSPLAGGRYEQYF. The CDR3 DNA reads TGTGCCAGCAGTCCCCTGGCGGGAGGTCGGTACGAGCAGTACTTC.

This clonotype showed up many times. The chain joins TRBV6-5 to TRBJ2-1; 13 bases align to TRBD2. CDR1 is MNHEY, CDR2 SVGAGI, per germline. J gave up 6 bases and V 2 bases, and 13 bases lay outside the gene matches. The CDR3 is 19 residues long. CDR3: CASSYLGTSGKVNFNEQFF. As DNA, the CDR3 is TGTGCCAGCAGTTACCTGGGGACTAGCGGGAAGGTCAACTTCAATGAGCAGTTCTTC.

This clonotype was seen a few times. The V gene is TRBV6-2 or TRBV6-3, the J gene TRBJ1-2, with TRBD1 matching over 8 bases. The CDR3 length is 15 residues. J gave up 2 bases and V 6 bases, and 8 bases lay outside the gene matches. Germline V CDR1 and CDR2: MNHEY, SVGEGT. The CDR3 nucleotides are TGTGCCAGCAGATACGGACAGGGTTGGAACTATGGCTACACCTTC. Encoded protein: CASRYGQGWNYGYTF.

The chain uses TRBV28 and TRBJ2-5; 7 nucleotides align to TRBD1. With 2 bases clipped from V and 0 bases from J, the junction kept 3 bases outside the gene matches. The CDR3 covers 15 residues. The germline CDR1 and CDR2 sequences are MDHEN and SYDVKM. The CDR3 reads CASSLAGTDQETQYF. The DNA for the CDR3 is TGTGCCAGCAGTTTAGCCGGGACAGACCAAGAGACCCAGTACTTC.

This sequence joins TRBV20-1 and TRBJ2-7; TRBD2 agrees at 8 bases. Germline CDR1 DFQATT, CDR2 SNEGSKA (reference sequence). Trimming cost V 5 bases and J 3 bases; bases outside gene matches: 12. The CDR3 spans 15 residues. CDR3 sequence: CSALSGAGALYEQYF. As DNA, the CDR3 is TGCAGTGCTCTAAGTGGAGCGGGAGCCCTCTACGAGCAGTACTTC.

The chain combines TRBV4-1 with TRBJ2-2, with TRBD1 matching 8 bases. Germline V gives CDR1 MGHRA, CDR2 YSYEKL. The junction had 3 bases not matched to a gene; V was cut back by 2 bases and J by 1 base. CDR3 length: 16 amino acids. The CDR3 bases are TGCGCCAGCAGCCAAACCGGGACAGGGAACACCGGGGAGCTGTTTTTT. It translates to CASSQTGTGNTGELFF.

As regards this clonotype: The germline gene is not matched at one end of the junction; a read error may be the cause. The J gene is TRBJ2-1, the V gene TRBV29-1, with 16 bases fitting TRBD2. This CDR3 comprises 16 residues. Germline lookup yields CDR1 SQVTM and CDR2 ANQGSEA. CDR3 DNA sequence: TGCAGCGTGGAAGGGACTAGCGGGAGGGCGCGTTATGAGCAGTTCTTC. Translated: CSVEGTSGRARYEQFF.

The CDR3, as DNA: TGTGCCAGCAGTTTACAGCTGGGGGGGGATACGCAGTATTTT. As protein: CASSLQLGGDTQYF. The V and J genes are TRBV12-3 or TRBV12-4 and TRBJ2-3; TRBD2 matches at 7 bases. This CDR3 is built from 14 residues. The V gene end was trimmed by 2 bases and the J gene end by 6 bases; junction bases not matched to a gene: 5.

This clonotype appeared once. CDR3 nucleotide sequence: TGTGCCTGGAGTGTATGGGGCTTCACAGATACGCAGTATTTT. Its protein product is CAWSVWGFTDTQYF. The V gene is TRBV30, the J gene TRBJ2-3, with a weak D call TRBD1 (5 bases). CDR3 length: 14 residues. The V end was cut by 0 bases, the J end by 2 bases, with 9 bases between. Germline loops: CDR1 GTSNPN, CDR2 SVGIG (reference sequence).

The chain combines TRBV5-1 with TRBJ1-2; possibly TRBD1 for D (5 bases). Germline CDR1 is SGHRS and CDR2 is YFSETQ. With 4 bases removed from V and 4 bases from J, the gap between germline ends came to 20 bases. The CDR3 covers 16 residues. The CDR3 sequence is CASSIGDRDGIYGYTF. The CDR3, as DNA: TGCGCCAGCAGCATCGGAGACCGGGACGGGATCTATGGCTACACCTTC.

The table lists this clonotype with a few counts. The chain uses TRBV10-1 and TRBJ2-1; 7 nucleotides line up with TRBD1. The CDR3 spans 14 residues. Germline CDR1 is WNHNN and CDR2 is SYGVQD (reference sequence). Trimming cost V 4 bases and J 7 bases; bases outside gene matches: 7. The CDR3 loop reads CASSGTGFRNEQFF. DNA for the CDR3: TGCGCCAGCAGTGGGACAGGTTTTCGGAATGAGCAGTTCTTC.

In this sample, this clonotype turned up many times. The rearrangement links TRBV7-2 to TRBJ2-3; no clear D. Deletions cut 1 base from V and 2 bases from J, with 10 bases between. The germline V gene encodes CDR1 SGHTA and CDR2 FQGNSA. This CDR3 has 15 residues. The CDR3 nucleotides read TGTGCCAGCAGCTTAGTAGGCGACTCCACAGATACGCAGTATTTT. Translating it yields CASSLVGDSTDTQYF.

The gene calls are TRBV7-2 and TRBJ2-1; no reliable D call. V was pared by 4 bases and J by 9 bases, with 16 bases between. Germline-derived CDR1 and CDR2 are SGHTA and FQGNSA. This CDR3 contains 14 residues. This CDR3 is CASSSEPLGSEQFF. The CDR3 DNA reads TGTGCCAGCAGCTCCGAACCGCTCGGCAGTGAGCAGTTCTTC.